Presented here are 32 T cell receptor beta chains from one specimen sequenced in a study of T cells after yellow fever vaccination. One entry per CDR3 protein, called by TCRdb with MiXCR from the 5' RACE reads. The repertoire holds about 220,000 distinct CDR3 sequences, with approximately 3% as singletons. Here the sequenced sample was CD4+ T cells sorted from PBMCs, taken 10 days after the yellow fever booster vaccination. These receptors all come from a man aged 18 to 30 who received the YFV17D yellow fever vaccine.

The J gene is TRBJ1-1, the V gene TRBV27; no definite D call. The CDR3 runs to 14 residues. V dropped 8 bases and J dropped 1 base, with 14 bases sitting between them. Germline V gene lookup returns CDR1 MNHEY and CDR2 SMNVEV (reference sequence). CDR3 sequence: CASGLDGRNTEAFF. The CDR3 region has the DNA TGTGCCAGCGGACTGGATGGAAGGAACACTGAAGCTTTCTTT.

In this sample, this clonotype turned up many times. The CDR3 region has the DNA TGTGCCACCAGTGATCCAACGCCGGGGGGGTCTGGCACAGATACGCAGTATTTT. This translates into CATSDPTPGGSGTDTQYF. This chain connects TRBV24-1 to TRBJ2-3; 8 positions agree with TRBD2. The V and J ends lost 3 bases and 1 base, in that order; junction bases with no gene match: 11. The CDR3 consists of 18 residues. Germline CDR1 reads KGHDR; CDR2 reads SFDVKD.

This clonotype was recorded at least ten times. The chain employs TRBV7-2 and TRBJ2-2, with 9 nucleotides matching TRBD1. The CDR3 is made up of 15 amino acids. CDR1 is SGHTA, CDR2 FQGNSA, per germline. V lost 5 bases, J lost 1 base, and 2 bases stayed unmatched. CDR3 coding DNA: TGTGCCAGCAGCCAGGACAGGGGGAACACCGGGGAGCTGTTTTTT. Its protein product is CASSQDRGNTGELFF.

CDR3 in DNA: TGTGCCAGCAGCCCCCCGAGAGCTGGCGAGCAGTACTTC. Protein product: CASSPPRAGEQYF. This chain connects TRBV6-5 to TRBJ2-7; D is unclear. V lost 6 bases to trimming and J lost 6 bases, with 15 bases between them. Germline CDR1 MNHEY, CDR2 SVGAGI. The CDR3 is made up of 13 amino acids.

This clonotype has a count of ten or more. J is TRBJ2-1 and V is TRBV10-3; TRBD2 matches 9 bases. Germline loops: CDR1 ENHRY, CDR2 SYGVKD. The junction had 18 bases not matched to a gene; V was cut back by 11 bases and J by 13 bases. This CDR3 is 14 amino acids long. The CDR3 loop is CALSSAGGPAPQFF. In nucleotides, the CDR3 is TGTGCCCTAAGTTCGGCGGGGGGGCCCGCCCCACAGTTCTTC.

In its sample, this clonotype was seen a few times. The chain has TRBV20-1 and TRBJ1-6, with 7 nucleotides matching TRBD1. The CDR3 runs to 12 residues. CDR1 DFQATT and CDR2 SNEGSKA come from the germline V gene (reference sequence). V was clipped by 5 bases and J by 9 bases; unmatched bases: 4. The CDR3: CSAPTGSSPLHF. Written as DNA, the CDR3 is TGCAGTGCTCCGACAGGGAGTTCACCCCTCCACTTT.

This clonotype was seen ten or more times. Here the CDR3 reads CASSLGPRVSMARNTEAFF. The CDR3 region has the DNA TGTGCCAGCAGTTTAGGCCCCAGGGTGTCTATGGCTCGGAACACTGAAGCTTTCTTT. The chain combines TRBV12-3 or TRBV12-4 with TRBJ1-1, with D perhaps TRBD1 (5 bases). This CDR3 contains 19 residues. The V end lost 1 base, the J end lost 1 base, and 22 bases lay between the germline ends.

This clonotype was detected ten times or more. The chain joins TRBV20-1 to TRBJ2-3, with D perhaps matching TRBD2 (6 bases). The CDR3 is 14 residues long. Trimming removed 4 bases from V and 1 base from J, with 12 bases in between. Germline CDR1 reads DFQATT; CDR2 reads SNEGSKA (reference sequence). For the CDR3, the DNA is TGCAGTGCTAAGGGACTCCAACGCACAGATACGCAGTATTTT. The encoded protein is CSAKGLQRTDTQYF.

This clonotype was picked up many times. This sequence joins TRBV7-2 and TRBJ2-1; D is perhaps TRBD2 (5 bases). V was cut by 5 bases and J by 0 bases, with 11 bases left in between. The CDR3 contains 15 residues. The germline CDR1 and CDR2 sequences are SGHTA and FQGNSA. The CDR3 nucleotides read TGTGCCAGCAGCCGCCGAGGGAGCTCCTACAATGAGCAGTTCTTC. Its protein product is CASSRRGSSYNEQFF.

This clonotype has a count of ten or more. The J gene is TRBJ2-7, the V gene TRBV5-5; D assignment may be TRBD1 or TRBD2 (5 bases each). V lost 1 base and J 5 bases, leaving 10 bases between the germline ends. In germline, CDR1 is SGHKS, CDR2 YYEKEE (reference sequence). The CDR3 length is 13 residues. Here the CDR3 reads CASSLIGGDEQYV. The CDR3 DNA reads TGTGCCAGCAGCTTGATTGGGGGAGACGAGCAGTACGTC.

This chain connects TRBV5-1 to TRBJ2-4; perhaps TRBD1 as D (5 bases). Trimming pared 4 bases from V and 0 bases from J, leaving 11 bases between. The CDR3 has 15 residues. Per germline, CDR1 SGHRS and CDR2 YFSETQ. The CDR3: CASSQDNLAKNIQYF. The CDR3 DNA reads TGCGCCAGCAGCCAGGACAACTTAGCCAAAAACATTCAGTACTTC.

This clonotype was counted many times. This sequence joins TRBV5-1 and TRBJ2-1; D remains unclear. This CDR3 spans 12 amino acids. Trimming shortened V by 4 bases and J by 4 bases, and 6 bases separated the two germline ends. Germline loops: CDR1 SGHRS, CDR2 YFSETQ. CDR3 residues: CASSGDYNEQFF. Here the CDR3 DNA reads TGCGCCAGCAGCGGCGATTACAATGAGCAGTTCTTC.

On this clonotype itself: One end of the junction fails to match germline, which may point to a read error. This sequence joins TRBV4-1 and TRBJ1-2, with D possibly being TRBD1 (6 bases). Germline V CDR1 and CDR2: MGHRA, YSYEKL. The CDR3 has 15 residues. CDR3 sequence: CASSPGPRGNNGYTF. CDR3 sequence (DNA): TGCGCCAGCAGCCCAGGCCCCAGGGGTAACAATGGCTACACCTTC.

This clonotype was counted a few times. The chain carries TRBV5-1 and TRBJ2-3; TRBD2 aligns across 8 bases. The V gene's germline CDR1 is SGHRS and CDR2 YFSETQ. The CDR3 spans 17 residues. V lost 0 bases to trimming and J lost 0 bases; unmatched junction nucleotides: 6. For the CDR3, the DNA is TGCGCCAGCAGCTTGGATTTACGCGGGGGGAGCACAGATACGCAGTATTTT. Protein: CASSLDLRGGSTDTQYF.

The rearrangement uses TRBV10-3 and TRBJ2-7; D remains unclear. The germline gives CDR1 ENHRY, CDR2 SYGVKD. This CDR3 has 13 amino acids. The V and J ends lost 0 bases and 0 bases respectively, with 3 bases between them. CDR3 loop: CAISESYSYEQYV. CDR3 bases: TGTGCCATCAGTGAGTCCTACTCCTACGAGCAGTACGTC.

The chain uses TRBV9 and TRBJ2-2; D uncertain. With 0 bases removed from V and 1 base from J, the gap between germline ends came to 7 bases. This CDR3 is 15 amino acids long. Germline-derived CDR1 and CDR2 are SGDLS and YYNGEE. This CDR3 is CASSVAFRNTGELFF. CDR3 in DNA: TGTGCCAGCAGCGTAGCTTTCAGGAACACCGGGGAGCTGTTTTTT.

This clonotype has ten or more counts. The CDR3 region is CASSVVQGDIQYF. CDR3 bases: TGTGCCAGCAGCGTAGTGCAAGGGGACATTCAGTACTTC. The gene calls are TRBV9 and TRBJ2-4; D is possibly TRBD1 (5 bases). Deletions cut 0 bases from V and 8 bases from J, with 9 bases between. Per the germline V gene, CDR1 is SGDLS and CDR2 is YYNGEE. This CDR3 is built from 13 residues.

This clonotype showed up many times. The V call is TRBV4-1, the J call TRBJ2-1, with 7 bases lining up with TRBD2. Trimming at V came to 5 bases and at J to 6 bases, leaving 10 bases not matched to a gene. Germline CDR1 is MGHRA and CDR2 is YSYEKL. The CDR3 length is 15 residues. The CDR3 reads CASSFGLDLSNEQFF. The DNA for the CDR3 is TGCGCCAGCAGCTTTGGACTAGATCTCTCCAATGAGCAGTTCTTC.

This clonotype has a count of ten or more. The chain combines TRBV5-1 with TRBJ2-7; D is possibly TRBD1 (6 bases). Trimming took off 4 bases at V and 2 bases at J, with 13 bases between the two ends. This CDR3 comprises 14 residues. Germline V gene sequence: CDR1 SGHRS, CDR2 YFSETQ. The CDR3 DNA sequence: TGCGCCAGCAGCGGAAACAGGGCCCCCTACGAGCAGTACTTC. This codes for CASSGNRAPYEQYF.

The table lists this clonotype with many counts. This chain links TRBV4-2 with TRBJ1-2; D is perhaps TRBD1 (6 bases). CDR1 LGHNA and CDR2 YNFKEQ come from the germline V gene. V lost 1 base and J lost 2, with 11 bases in between. The CDR3 is 15 amino acids. Written as DNA, the CDR3 is TGTGCCAGCAGCCAAGGATCAACAGGGAACTATGGCTACACCTTC. Its protein product is CASSQGSTGNYGYTF.

In its sample, this clonotype was seen a few times. The J gene is TRBJ2-1, the V gene TRBV5-1, with TRBD2 matching 12 bases. CDR1 and CDR2 (germline): SGHRS, YFSETQ. The CDR3 has 17 residues. V dropped 2 bases and J dropped 8; count of bases not matched to a gene: 11. CDR3 in amino acids: CASSLPLAGGGLDEQFF. CDR3 in DNA: TGCGCCAGCAGCTTACCCCTAGCGGGGGGGGGTTTGGATGAGCAGTTCTTC.

The table lists this clonotype with many counts. The genes are TRBV6-1 and TRBJ2-5; 8 positions match TRBD1. This CDR3 contains 15 residues. Germline V gene sequence: CDR1 MNHNS, CDR2 SASEGT. The V and J ends lost 7 bases and 2 bases, in that order; junction bases with no gene match: 9. This CDR3 reads CASTGQGTVQETQYF. The CDR3, as DNA: TGTGCCAGCACTGGACAGGGAACCGTACAAGAGACCCAGTACTTC.

The rearrangement joins TRBV7-2 to TRBJ2-2; TRBD1 is a possible D gene (6 bases). CDR3 length: 14 residues. The germline V gene encodes CDR1 SGHTA and CDR2 FQGNSA. The V gene lost 5 bases and the J gene lost 6 bases, with 13 bases spanning the gap. The CDR3 bases are TGTGCCAGCAGCGAGTCAGGGGTAGCCGGGGAGCTGTTTTTT. Amino acid sequence: CASSESGVAGELFF.

The chain joins TRBV15 to TRBJ1-2; D ambiguous. Looked up from germline, CDR1 is LNHNV and CDR2 is YYDKDF (reference sequence). The CDR3 length is 11 residues. The germline V and J ends were trimmed by 8 bases and 1 base, with 5 bases remaining between them. CDR3 nucleotides: TGTGCCACCTCAGATAACTATGGCTACACCTTC. Its translation is CATSDNYGYTF.

This clonotype was seen a handful of times. V usage is TRBV20-1 and J usage is TRBJ2-5; no clear D gene. V dropped 0 bases and J dropped 1 base, with 9 bases sitting between them. CDR1 and CDR2 from the germline V gene are DFQATT and SNEGSKA (reference sequence). The CDR3 covers 14 residues. CDR3 sequence: CSARDRGTQETQYF. CDR3 nucleotide sequence: TGCAGTGCTAGAGATCGAGGTACCCAAGAGACCCAGTACTTC.

This clonotype was counted at least ten times. The genes are TRBV2 and TRBJ1-1, with no clear D. V was cut by 8 bases and J by 0 bases, with 7 bases left in between. CDR3 size: 12 residues. The V gene's germline CDR1 is SNHLY and CDR2 FYNNEI. CDR3 nucleotides: TGTGCCAGCGTAGAACTGAACACTGAAGCTTTCTTT. It codes for CASVELNTEAFF.

The V call is TRBV9, the J call TRBJ1-6; TRBD1 matches at 7 bases. Per the germline V gene, CDR1 is SGDLS and CDR2 is YYNGEE. The CDR3 consists of 15 residues. V shed 0 bases, J shed 7 bases, and the junction held 4 bases outside the gene matches. The CDR3 bases are TGTGCCAGCAGCGTAGGTGGGACAGCAAATTCACCCCTCCACTTT. Protein: CASSVGGTANSPLHF.

The chain recombines TRBV20-1 with TRBJ2-2, with 7 bases that match TRBD2. V lost 0 bases to trimming and J lost 4 bases; unmatched junction nucleotides: 2. Germline values: CDR1 DFQATT, CDR2 SNEGSKA (reference sequence). This CDR3 has 14 residues. The CDR3 DNA sequence: TGCAGTGCTAGAGAAGGGACTACCACCGGGGAGCTGTTTTTT. Protein product: CSAREGTTTGELFF.

This clonotype was counted a few times. CDR3 loop: CASSSPQHTEAFF. The CDR3 DNA is TGTGCCAGCAGCAGCCCTCAACACACTGAAGCTTTCTTT. V gene TRBV5-4 combines with J gene TRBJ1-1; D call uncertain. CDR1 and CDR2 (germline): SGHNT, YYREEE (reference sequence). The CDR3 consists of 13 residues. The V end was cut by 4 bases, the J end by 3 bases, with 10 bases between.

The chain links TRBV29-1 to TRBJ2-1; D possibly corresponds to TRBD1 (8 bases). The germline V gene has CDR1 SQVTM and CDR2 ANQGSEA. The CDR3 has 13 amino acids. The ends were cut back, 7 bases at V and 5 bases at J, with 15 bases in the middle. CDR3 protein: CSGSQGGNNEQFF. DNA for the CDR3: TGCAGCGGATCACAGGGGGGGAACAATGAGCAGTTCTTC.

The chain has TRBV10-3 and TRBJ1-6, with D unresolved. V lost 7 bases and J lost 10, with 14 bases in between. The germline V gene encodes CDR1 ENHRY and CDR2 SYGVKD. This CDR3 is built from 13 residues. This CDR3 is CAITVERESPLHF. The CDR3 DNA reads as TGTGCCATCACCGTAGAAAGGGAATCACCCCTCCACTTT.

This clonotype appeared many times. V gene TRBV6-5 combines with J gene TRBJ1-5; perhaps TRBD1 as D (5 bases). The V and J ends lost 4 bases and 5 bases respectively, with 18 bases between them. CDR1 is MNHEY, CDR2 SVGAGI, per germline. The CDR3 sequence is 16 residues long. This CDR3 is CASSSQPTGRYQPQHF. The CDR3, as DNA: TGTGCCAGCAGTTCCCAACCCACAGGACGGTATCAGCCCCAGCATTTT.